The present entry profiles one T cell receptor beta chain with its context. Its antigen is not identified. This record comes from a study of CD8 T cells in ankylosing spondylitis. General study points: Reportedly, matched ankylosing spondylitis synovial fluid was significantly enriched for disease-linked clones. A motif of fewer than ten highly homologous TCR beta variants was seen as apparently characteristic of ankylosing spondylitis blood.

Per the germline V gene, CDR1 is ENHRY and CDR2 is SYGVKD. The V gene lost 8 bases and the J gene lost 5 bases, with 10 bases spanning the gap. There are 11 residues in the CDR3. In TCRdb, the 5' RACE reads were re-called with MiXCR into one record per CDR3 protein. Among 300,000 to 400,000 distinct CDR3 sequences listed, 20% to 25% were seen once. The rearrangement uses TRBV10-3 and TRBJ2-7; D remains ambiguous. This clonotype originated in a male donor with ankylosing spondylitis or in good health (not recorded which). The sequencing sample was made of blood, either unsorted or a sorted T cell fraction (not recorded which). The CDR3 bases are TGTGCCATCGGAGAGGCCCACGAGCAGTACTTC. It is translated as CAIGEAHEQYF.